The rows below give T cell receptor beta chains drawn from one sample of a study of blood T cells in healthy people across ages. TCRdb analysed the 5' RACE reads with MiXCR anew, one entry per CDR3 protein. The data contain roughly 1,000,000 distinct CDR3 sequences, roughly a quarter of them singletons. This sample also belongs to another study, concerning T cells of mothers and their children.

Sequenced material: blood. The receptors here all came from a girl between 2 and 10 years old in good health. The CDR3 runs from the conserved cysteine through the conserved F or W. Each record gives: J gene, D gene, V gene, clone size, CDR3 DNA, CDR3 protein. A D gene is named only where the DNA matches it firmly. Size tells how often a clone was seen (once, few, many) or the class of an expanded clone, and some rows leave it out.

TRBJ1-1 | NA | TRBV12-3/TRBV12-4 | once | TGTGCCAGCGGGGGGGGCACGAACACTGGAGCTTTCTTT | CASGGGTNTGAFF
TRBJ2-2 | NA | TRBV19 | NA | TGTGCCAGTAGAGACAGCAGGCGGACCGGGGAGCTGTTTTTT | CASRDSRRTGELFF
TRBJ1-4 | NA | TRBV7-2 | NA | TGTGCCAGCGCCGTTGGGGGGCAGCCCCATGAAAAACTGTTTTTT | CASAVGGQPHEKLFF
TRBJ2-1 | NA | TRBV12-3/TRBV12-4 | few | TGTGCCAGCAGTTCTCAGGAGCAGTTCTTC | CASSSQEQFF
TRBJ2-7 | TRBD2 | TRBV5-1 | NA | TGCGCCAGCAGCGCGATTACTAGCGATGAGCAGTACTTC | CASSAITSDEQYF
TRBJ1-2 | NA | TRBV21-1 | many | TGTGCCAGCACACCTGAAAAACCCTATGGCTACACCTTC | CASTPEKPYGYTF
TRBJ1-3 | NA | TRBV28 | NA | TGTGCCAGCAATCCACAGAGGCCGTACTCTGGAAACACCATATATTTT | CASNPQRPYSGNTIYF
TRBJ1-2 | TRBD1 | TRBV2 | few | TGTGCCAGCAGTGAAGATGGGACAGTTGATGACTATGGCTACACCTTC | CASSEDGTVDDYGYTF
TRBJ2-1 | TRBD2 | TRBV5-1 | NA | TGCGCCAGCAGCGTCGGGACTAGCGGGAGGGCTCTGAGTGAGCAGTTCTTC | CASSVGTSGRALSEQFF
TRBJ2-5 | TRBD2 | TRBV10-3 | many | TGTGCCATCAGTGATACTAGCGGGGGGGCCCAAGAGACCCAGTACTTC | CAISDTSGGAQETQYF
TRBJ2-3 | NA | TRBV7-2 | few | TGTGCCAGCAGCTTACGGGGGAAGGAAACAGATACGCAGTATTTT | CASSLRGKETDTQYF
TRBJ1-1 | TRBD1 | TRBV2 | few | TGTGCCAGTTTTTCCCCACAGGGGTTTGAAGCTTTCTTT | CASFSPQGFEAFF
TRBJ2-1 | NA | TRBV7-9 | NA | TGTGCCAGCAGCTTAGCAGGACAATTTCCTTACAATGAGCAGTTCTTC | CASSLAGQFPYNEQFF
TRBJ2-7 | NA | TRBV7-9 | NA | TGTGCCAGCACTTCCCACTCCGGCGGGACAGAGGGGGACGAGCAGTACTTC | CASTSHSGGTEGDEQYF
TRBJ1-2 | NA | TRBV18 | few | TGTGCCAGCTCACCAATGGGGTCTGGGGACTATGGCTACACCTTC | CASSPMGSGDYGYTF
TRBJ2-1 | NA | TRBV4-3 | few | TGCGCCAGCAGCCAAGATGGTACGTGGGGATACAATGAGCAGTTCTTC | CASSQDGTWGYNEQFF
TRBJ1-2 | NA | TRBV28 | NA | TGTGCCAGCAGTGTCAGTTTTAACTATGGCTACACCTTC | CASSVSFNYGYTF
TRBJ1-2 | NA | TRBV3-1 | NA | TGTGCCAGCGCAGATGATAACTATGGCTACACCTTC | CASADDNYGYTF
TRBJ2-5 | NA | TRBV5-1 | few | TGCGCCAGCAGCCTGTTAGTGGATGTGACCCAGTACTTC | CASSLLVDVTQYF
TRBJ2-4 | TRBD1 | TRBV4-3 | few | TGCGCCAGCAGCCAAGCCGGGCAGGGGGCAAGAGGGATTCAGTACTTC | CASSQAGQGARGIQYF
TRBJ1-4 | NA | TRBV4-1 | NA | TGCGCCAGCAGCCACCTATCCAGGGAAACAGGCGGGGAAAAACTGTTTTTT | CASSHLSRETGGEKLFF
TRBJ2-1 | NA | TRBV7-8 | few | TGTGCCAGCAGCCCCCCGGGGGCCGGGGACAATGAGCAGTTCTTC | CASSPPGAGDNEQFF